Following are 30 T cell receptor beta chains from one sample sequenced in a study of shared clonotypes between healthy human individuals. TCRdb's table, derived via immunoSEQ multiplex PCR, lists solely in-frame clones and lacks some. There are over a million clones in the sample; 70% to 80% occur only once, and approximately 0.5% lies in the top ten. The source material was memory CD4+ T cells from PBMCs. Subset of the sample: CD45RA-negative fraction. The receptors come from a young man in good health. Some clones in this sample may be carry-over from other donors' samples.

This chain joins TRBV27 and TRBJ2-1; 8 nucleotides line up with TRBD2. Germline V gene lookup returns CDR1 MNHEY and CDR2 SMNVEV (reference sequence). This CDR3 has 18 amino acids. V dropped 2 bases and J dropped 0; count of bases not matched to a gene: 9. As DNA, the CDR3 is TGTGCCAGCAGTTTAAGGAAGACTAGCGACGTCTCCTACAATGAGCAGTTCTTC. Residues: CASSLRKTSDVSYNEQFF.

The J gene is TRBJ2-5, the V gene TRBV7-2; perhaps TRBD1 as D (6 bases). Looked up from germline, CDR1 is SGHTA and CDR2 is FQGNSA. Trimming pared 5 bases from V and 4 bases from J, leaving 14 bases between. CDR3 length equals 14 residues. CDR3 sequence reads: CASSVQGWGETQYF. Written as DNA, the CDR3 is TGTGCCAGCAGCGTACAGGGTTGGGGAGAGACCCAGTACTTC.

The chain joins TRBV28 to TRBJ1-1; D unresolved. Trimming shortened V by 3 bases and J by 1 base, and 9 bases separated the two germline ends. Germline V lookup: CDR1 MDHEN, CDR2 SYDVKM. This CDR3 comprises 14 residues. The CDR3 spells CASSFLSRNTEAFF. CDR3 DNA sequence: TGTGCCAGCAGTTTTTTGTCACGGAACACTGAAGCTTTCTTT.

The rearrangement links TRBV30 to TRBJ1-4; 7 nucleotides match TRBD1. Germline V gene sequence: CDR1 GTSNPN, CDR2 SVGIG (reference sequence). The CDR3 sequence is 14 residues long. With V trimmed by 2 bases and J by 8 bases, 8 bases remained unmatched. Here the CDR3 reads CAWSRGGAGEKLFF. The CDR3 nucleotides are TGTGCCTGGAGTAGAGGGGGCGCGGGGGAAAAACTGTTTTTT.

This clone was counted a few times. The genes are TRBV25-1 and TRBJ1-1, with D tentatively TRBD1 (6 bases). The CDR3 covers 13 residues. V was clipped by 6 bases and J by 3 bases, with 11 bases between them. CDR1 is MGHDK and CDR2 is SYGVNS in the germline V gene. As DNA, the CDR3 is TGTGCCAGCAGCGGGACATTTGACACTGAAGCTTTCTTT. Translating it yields CASSGTFDTEAFF. Supplemented by reference TRBV25-1 and TRBJ1-1, the full variable domain reads EADIYQTPRYLVIGTGKKITLECSQTMGHDKMYWYQQDPGMELHLIHYSYGVNSTEKGDLSSESTVSRIRTEHFPLTLESARPSHTSQYLCASSGTFDTEAFFGQGTRLTVV.

In DNA, the CDR3 is TGCGCCAGCAGCCGGCCGGGGTGGGGAGAAGGGTCCGAGCAGTACTTC. Its protein is CASSRPGWGEGSEQYF. The chain combines TRBV5-1 with TRBJ2-7, with D maybe TRBD2 (5 bases). CDR1 is SGHRS, CDR2 YFSETQ, per germline. V lost 4 bases and J 6 bases, leaving 23 bases between the germline ends. The CDR3 extends over 16 amino acids.

On this clone itself: A read error may be the cause here, since a much bigger clone is one base away. Other DNA sequences in this specimen translate into the identical CDR3. This chain uses TRBV15 with TRBJ2-3; 10 positions match TRBD2. This CDR3 comprises 17 residues. V dropped 0 bases and J dropped 4; count of bases not matched to a gene: 7. The germline V gene encodes CDR1 LNHNV and CDR2 YYDKDF (reference sequence). This CDR3 is CATSRDYPSGRPDTQYF. The CDR3 DNA sequence: TGTGCCACCAGCAGAGATTACCCTAGCGGGAGACCAGATACGCAGTATTTT.

This sequence joins TRBV19 and TRBJ1-2, with TRBD1 matching 7 bases. Germline trimming cut 6 bases from V and 8 bases from J; bases unmatched to any gene: 18. The CDR3 consists of 16 residues. Per germline, CDR1 LNHDA and CDR2 SQIVND (reference sequence). Written as DNA, the CDR3 is TGTGCCAGTAGCAGACCCCCCTGGACAGGTGGAGGGGGCTACACCTTC. Translation gives CASSRPPWTGGGGYTF.

On this clone: Within the sample, other DNA sequences also encode this same CDR3. This chain joins TRBV6-6 and TRBJ2-7; TRBD2 matches at 12 bases. Germline lookup yields CDR1 MNHNY and CDR2 SVGAGI (reference sequence). The length of the CDR3 is 16 residues. The ends lost 4 bases at V and 2 bases at J; junction bases unmatched: 6. In DNA, the CDR3 is TGTGCCAGCAGTTCCCCAGGACTAGCGGGAACCTACGAGCAGTACTTC. Its protein product is CASSSPGLAGTYEQYF.

The V and J genes are TRBV2 and TRBJ2-7; D is unclear. Germline CDR1 is SNHLY and CDR2 is FYNNEI. Between the trimmed V and J ends, which lost 5 bases and 2 bases, there was a span of 13 bases. The CDR3 loop spans 14 amino acids. The CDR3 nucleotides read TGTGCCAGCAGTCGGACCATGACCCCCTACGAGCAGTACTTC. Translating gives CASSRTMTPYEQYF. The full variable domain, its missing parts supplied by reference TRBV2 and TRBJ2-7, is EPEVTQTPSHQVTQMGQEVILRCVPISNHLYFYWYRQILGQKVEFLVSFYNNEISEKSEIFDDQFSVERPDGSNFTLKIRSTKLEDSAMYFCASSRTMTPYEQYFGPGTRLTVT.

The chain's CDR3 is CASSLHGQGGDLNYGYTF. CDR3 nucleotide sequence: TGTGCCAGCAGTTTACACGGACAGGGCGGGGATCTAAACTATGGCTACACCTTC. This chain uses TRBV27 with TRBJ1-2, with TRBD1 matching over 8 bases. Germline V gene lookup returns CDR1 MNHEY and CDR2 SMNVEV (reference sequence). The CDR3 loop spans 18 amino acids. V was clipped by 2 bases and J by 2 bases; unmatched bases: 13.

In regard to this clone: A read error may explain this, as a much larger clone is one base away. Other DNA sequences from this sample encode an identical CDR3 as well. The chain links TRBV2 to TRBJ1-1, with D possibly being TRBD1 (5 bases). This CDR3 has 13 amino acids. V shed 3 bases and J shed 5 bases, with 10 bases lying between them. CDR1 and CDR2 (germline): SNHLY, FYNNEI. CDR3 loop: CASSEGGGTEAFF. The CDR3 bases are TGTGCCAGCAGTGAGGGGGGGGGAACTGAAGCTTTCTTT.

The chain employs TRBV4-1 and TRBJ2-6; D not resolved. V lost 3 bases, J lost 0 bases, and 18 bases lay in between. CDR1 is MGHRA and CDR2 is YSYEKL in the germline V gene. The CDR3 extends over 19 amino acids. CDR3 bases: TGCGCCAGCAGCCAGCCCGCTACACGGTACCGCTCTGGGGCCAACGTCCTGACTTTC. It translates to CASSQPATRYRSGANVLTF.

This chain uses TRBV5-1 with TRBJ1-1; tentatively, D is TRBD1 (5 bases). The CDR3 has 14 amino acids. The ends were cut back, 7 bases at V and 1 base at J, with 14 bases in the middle. Germline V CDR1 and CDR2: SGHRS, YFSETQ. The CDR3 region is CASGADRQNTEAFF. CDR3 coding DNA: TGCGCCAGCGGCGCAGACAGACAGAACACTGAAGCTTTCTTT.

The V gene is TRBV27, the J gene TRBJ1-1; D is ambiguous. Trimming took off 3 bases at V and 1 base at J, with 9 bases between the two ends. The germline V gene has CDR1 MNHEY and CDR2 SMNVEV (reference sequence). The CDR3 sequence is 14 residues long. The CDR3 bases are TGTGCCAGCAGTTTGCGGAAGGGGAACACTGAAGCTTTCTTT. This gives the protein CASSLRKGNTEAFF.

The chain is built from TRBV5-1 and TRBJ1-5, with 7 bases identical to TRBD1. V was pared by 4 bases and J by 5 bases, with 3 bases of the junction left unmatched. Germline assignment: CDR1 SGHRS and CDR2 YFSETQ. The length of the CDR3 is 13 residues. CDR3 DNA sequence: TGCGCCAGCAGCAGTGGGACAGATCAGCCCCAGCATTTT. The encoded protein is CASSSGTDQPQHF.

V usage is TRBV7-2 and J usage is TRBJ1-2; D may be TRBD1 (5 bases). The length of the CDR3 is 14 residues. Deletions cut 5 bases from V and 5 bases from J, with 15 bases between. Germline values: CDR1 SGHTA, CDR2 FQGNSA. CDR3 residues: CASSLLNGAYGYTF. The DNA of the CDR3 is TGTGCCAGCAGCCTCTTGAATGGGGCATATGGCTACACCTTC. Complete variable domain (other parts from reference TRBV7-2 and TRBJ1-2): GAGVSQSPSNKVTEKGKDVELRCDPISGHTALYWYRQSLGQGLEFLIYFQGNSAPDKSGLPSDRFSAERTGGSVSTLTIQRTQQEDSAVYLCASSLLNGAYGYTFGSGTRLTVV.

J is TRBJ1-5 and V is TRBV28; TRBD1 might be the D (6 bases). The germline V gene has CDR1 MDHEN and CDR2 SYDVKM. This CDR3 region has 15 residues. Trimming took 5 bases from V and 3 from J, leaving 14 bases between them. CDR3 amino acids: CASSRPWTVNQPQHF. The CDR3 DNA is TGTGCCAGCAGTAGGCCCTGGACAGTCAATCAGCCCCAGCATTTT.

The gene calls are TRBV28 and TRBJ1-2, with 10 bases fitting TRBD1. V shed 4 bases, J shed 6 bases, and the junction held 5 bases outside the gene matches. Per germline, CDR1 MDHEN and CDR2 SYDVKM. CDR3 length: 14 residues. For the CDR3, the DNA is TGTGCCAGCAGTTCGCCGGGACAGGGGCATGGCTACACCTTC. Translation gives CASSSPGQGHGYTF.

This clone was observed many times. The V call is TRBV5-8, the J call TRBJ1-5; D is unresolved. V lost 4 bases to trimming and J lost 1 base, with 6 bases between them. The CDR3 sequence is 13 residues long. The germline V gene encodes CDR1 SGHTS and CDR2 YDEGEE. CDR3 amino acids: CASSIQSNQPQHF. CDR3 coding DNA: TGTGCCAGCAGCATACAGAGCAATCAGCCCCAGCATTTT. The full variable domain, in which reference TRBV5-8 and TRBJ1-5 provide the parts outside the CDR3, is EAGVTQSPTHLIKTRGQQATLRCSPISGHTSVYWYQQALGLGLQFLLWYDEGEERNRGNFPPRFSGRQFPNYSSELNVNALELEDSALYLCASSIQSNQPQHFGDGTRLSIL.

This clone was found once. The chain uses TRBV10-3 and TRBJ1-2; D may be TRBD1 (5 bases). The CDR3 extends over 16 amino acids. Trimming removed 4 bases at V and 0 bases at J, with 15 bases between. CDR1 is ENHRY, CDR2 SYGVKD, per germline. The CDR3 reads CAISGGEGLTNYGYTF. The CDR3 coding sequence is TGTGCCATCAGTGGAGGGGAGGGGCTGACTAACTATGGCTACACCTTC.

The V and J genes are TRBV6-1 and TRBJ2-7; TRBD1 might be the D (5 bases). Deletions cut 6 bases from V and 2 bases from J, with 17 bases between. The CDR3 is made up of 15 amino acids. CDR1 MNHNS and CDR2 SASEGT come from the germline V gene. CDR3 sequence: CASSLTLQGPYEQYF. The CDR3 nucleotides read TGTGCCAGCAGCTTAACCCTCCAGGGTCCCTACGAGCAGTACTTC.

The chain recombines TRBV5-1 with TRBJ1-4; 9 bases line up with TRBD1. V lost 4 bases, J lost 7 bases, and 8 bases stayed unmatched. The CDR3 runs 15 residues. Germline V gene sequence: CDR1 SGHRS, CDR2 YFSETQ. The CDR3, as DNA: TGCGCCAGCAGCATTGGGACAGGGCAGGGTGAAAAACTGTTTTTT. It encodes CASSIGTGQGEKLFF.

Regarding this clone: A far larger clone is a single base away, which makes a read error likely. The V gene is TRBV5-6, the J gene TRBJ2-3, with unresolved D. Between the trimmed V and J ends, which lost 4 bases and 0 bases, there was a span of 3 bases. Germline V gives CDR1 SGHDT, CDR2 YYEEEE. This CDR3 comprises 12 residues. For the CDR3, the DNA is TGTGCCAGCAGCGGTAGCACAGATACGCAGTATTTT. It is translated as CASSGSTDTQYF. Full variable domain (outside the CDR3, taken from reference TRBV5-6 and TRBJ2-3): DAGVTQSPTHLIKTRGQQVTLRCSPKSGHDTVSWYQQALGQGPQFIFQYYEEEERQRGNFPDRFSGHQFPNYSSELNVNALLLGDSALYLCASSGSTDTQYFGPGTRLTVL.

V usage is TRBV5-1 and J usage is TRBJ2-7; the match to TRBD2 covers 15 bases. Germline loops: CDR1 SGHRS, CDR2 YFSETQ. This CDR3 spans 16 amino acids. The V and J ends lost 3 bases and 6 bases, in that order; junction bases with no gene match: 7. CDR3 coding DNA: TGCGCCAGCAGCTCGGGACTAGCGGGAGGAACATCCGAGCAGTACTTC. Translation gives CASSSGLAGGTSEQYF.

The J gene is TRBJ2-3, the V gene TRBV4-2; 9 bases agree with TRBD2. V gave up 2 bases and J gave up 0 bases; unmatched junction bases: 9. The germline gives CDR1 LGHNA, CDR2 YNFKEQ. This CDR3 is built from 18 residues. CDR3 sequence (DNA): TGTGCCAGCAGCCAAAACCCCTTAGCGGGAGCTAGCACAGATACGCAGTATTTT. It specifies CASSQNPLAGASTDTQYF.

The chain couples TRBV5-1 to TRBJ2-7, with a weak D call TRBD1 (6 bases). The CDR3 contains 15 residues. V shed 5 bases and J shed 1 base, with 16 bases lying between them. Germline V gene lookup returns CDR1 SGHRS and CDR2 YFSETQ. The CDR3, as DNA: TGCGCCAGCAGAGATCTTGACAGGCCTTCCTACGAGCAGTACTTC. It yields the protein CASRDLDRPSYEQYF.

The chain joins TRBV19 to TRBJ2-1, with D tentatively TRBD2 (6 bases). The V gene's germline CDR1 is LNHDA and CDR2 SQIVND (reference sequence). This CDR3 has 16 amino acids. The V gene lost 3 bases and the J gene lost 0 bases, with 12 bases spanning the gap. The CDR3 here is CASSISGSPSYNEQFF. CDR3 coding DNA: TGTGCCAGTAGTATCTCCGGGAGCCCCTCCTACAATGAGCAGTTCTTC.

V gene TRBV13 combines with J gene TRBJ2-7, with 11 positions matching TRBD2. Trimming took 4 bases from V and 7 from J; bases not matched to a gene: 12. The germline gives CDR1 PRHDT, CDR2 FYEKMQ (reference sequence). The CDR3 runs to 16 residues. The CDR3 bases are TGTGCCAGCAGCTCGCCCACTAGCGGGGGTTTTGGGGAGCAGTACTTC. Translated: CASSSPTSGGFGEQYF.

CDR3 DNA: TGTGCCAGCAGCGTAAATTGGCGGGGTGAGCAGTTCTTC. Protein sequence: CASSVNWRGEQFF. This rearrangement joins TRBV9 to TRBJ2-1; maybe TRBD2 (6 bases). Trimming took off 1 base at V and 9 bases at J, with 11 bases between the two ends. Germline V CDR1 and CDR2: SGDLS, YYNGEE. There are 13 residues in the CDR3.